This T cell receptor beta chain came from a study of T-cell reconstitution after alpha-beta-depleted transplantation in children. Unique molecular identifiers were used in preparing the TCRbeta library. TCRdb fed the PCR reads into MiXCR, producing one record per CDR3 protein. The table records around 580,000 distinct CDR3 sequences, over 20% of them present only once. This clonotype was detected a few times. This CDR3 is built from 16 residues. Germline CDR1 reads SGHRS; CDR2 reads YFSETQ. Losses at the gene ends were 4 bases for V and 5 bases for J; bases not matched to a gene: 9. The origin of this receptor is a boy less than two years old with Wiskott-Aldrich syndrome, due to receive a stem cell transplant. This sequence joins TRBV5-1 and TRBJ2-1; 10 positions match TRBD2. The input for sequencing was PBMCs, taken before TCRalphabeta/CD19-depleted stem cell transplant. The CDR3 protein is CASSQFRSGRDNEQFF. The CDR3 DNA follows: TGCGCCAGCAGCCAATTCCGAAGCGGGAGGGACAATGAGCAGTTCTTC.